The clone carrying this T cell receptor beta chain has only a few counts. The data were produced by immunoSEQ multiplex PCR, yet TCRdb's version contains in-frame clones alone and is incomplete. The data show roughly 16,000 clones, under 40% seen once. Noted time point: after neoadjuvant nivolumab, at surgical resection. This entry comes from a study of neoadjuvant anti-PD-1 for oral cavity cancer. This TCR derives from a person aged 40 to 85 with oral cavity squamous cell carcinoma. This specimen was tumor tissue, taken after nivolumab (anti-PD-1) treatment.

CDR3 amino acids: CASSSIREAGEAFF. Written as DNA, the CDR3 is TGTGCCAGCAGCTCGATACGGGAGGCGGGTGAAGCTTTCTTT. V and J are TRBV5-4 and TRBJ1-1; D ambiguous. Trimming pared 3 bases from V and 7 bases from J, leaving 16 bases between. The CDR3 loop spans 14 amino acids. Germline values: CDR1 SGHNT, CDR2 YYREEE (reference sequence).